This T cell receptor (beta chain) was observed in a study of breast tumors, draining lymph nodes, adjacent tissues. TCRdb passed the multiplex PCR reads through MiXCR, listing each CDR3 protein once. The table shows about 14,000 distinct CDR3 sequences, with 55% to 60% occurring only once. Germline-derived CDR1 and CDR2 are SGHTA and FQGNSA. This CDR3 has 14 amino acids. V was clipped by 2 bases and J by 11 bases; unmatched bases: 11. Sequencing was done on a sample of tumor-adjacent breast tissue. The TCR was taken from a female donor with breast cancer. Some clones in this sample may be carry-over from other donors' samples. This chain connects TRBV7-2 to TRBJ1-2; 7 bases are a match to TRBD1. CDR3: CASSLIGRGWDYTF. The CDR3 nucleotides read TGTGCCAGCAGCTTAATCGGCAGGGGGTGGGATTACACCTTC.